This TCR beta chain derives from a study of T cell changes during pregnancy in multiple sclerosis. The repertoire was sequenced with immunoSEQ multiplex PCR; TCRdb's copy has only in-frame clones and lacks some. The repertoire holds under 55,000 clones, with about 90% as singletons. The germline V gene has CDR1 SGHVS and CDR2 FQNEAQ. This CDR3 region has 17 residues. V lost 0 bases and J lost 5; bases outside the gene matches: 5. This sequence joins TRBV7-8 and TRBJ2-5; 14 bases align to TRBD2. This receptor was obtained from a female donor with multiple sclerosis, enrolled in a pregnancy study. The sequenced sample was CD8+ T cells from peripheral blood mononuclear cells, obtained after pregnancy. DNA of the CDR3: TGTGCCAGCAGCTTAGCGGGACTAGCGGGGGCGGGGGAGACCCAGTACTTC. Encoded protein: CASSLAGLAGAGETQYF.